This T cell receptor beta chain emerged from a study of cytomegalovirus exposure and HLA in healthy donors. Study-level background: An early data release held tens of millions of unique TCRs from HLA-typed donors.

The PCR employed 60 Vbeta primers together with 13 Jbeta primers. Generated by immunoSEQ multiplex PCR, the TCRdb table keeps only in-frame clones and is missing some. The repertoire includes roughly 160,000 clones, around three quarters of them detected once, and 1% sits in the top ten. This clone was seen once. Its antigen is unknown. Study-wide points: Sequence variants that were highly shared formed a cluster that was likely a sequencing artifact. When a later analysis was performed, an Asian-associated ancestry cluster reportedly had fewer N-insertions than the approximately 680-donor mean. Analyzed later, association rates of TCRs varied across HLA loci, with DRB1 most and HLA-C fewest.

The clonotype was recovered from a woman aged 50 to 60 in good health and CMV-seropositive. Sequencing was done on a sample of PBMCs.

The CDR3 sequence is CASSLGEGYQETQYF. Written as DNA, the CDR3 is TGTGCCAGCAGCTTGGGGGAGGGATACCAAGAGACCCAGTACTTC. The chain combines TRBV5-6 with TRBJ2-5, with 7 bases lining up with TRBD2. The CDR3 runs to 15 residues. CDR1 and CDR2 (germline): SGHDT, YYEEEE. V lost 0 bases to trimming and J lost 0 bases; unmatched junction nucleotides: 2. The full variable domain, in which reference TRBV5-6 and TRBJ2-5 provide the parts outside the CDR3, is DAGVTQSPTHLIKTRGQQVTLRCSPKSGHDTVSWYQQALGQGPQFIFQYYEEEERQRGNFPDRFSGHQFPNYSSELNVNALLLGDSALYLCASSLGEGYQETQYFGPGTRLLVL.